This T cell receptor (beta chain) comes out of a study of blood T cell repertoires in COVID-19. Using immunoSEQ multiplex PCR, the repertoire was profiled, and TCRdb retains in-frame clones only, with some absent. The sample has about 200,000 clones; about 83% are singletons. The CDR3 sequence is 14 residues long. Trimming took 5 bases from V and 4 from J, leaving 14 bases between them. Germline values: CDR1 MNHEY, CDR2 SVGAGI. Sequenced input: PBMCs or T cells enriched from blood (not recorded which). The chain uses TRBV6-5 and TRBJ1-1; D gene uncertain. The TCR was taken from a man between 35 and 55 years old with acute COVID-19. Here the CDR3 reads CASSRDRRSTEAFF. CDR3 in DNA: TGTGCCAGCAGTAGAGATAGGAGGAGCACTGAAGCTTTCTTT.